The rows below give T cell receptor beta chains drawn from one sample of a study of T cell changes during pregnancy in multiple sclerosis. The repertoire was sequenced with immunoSEQ multiplex PCR; TCRdb's copy has only in-frame clones and lacks some. The sample consists of 35,000 to 40,000 clones, more than 70% of them appearing once. The sample consisted of CD4+ T cells from peripheral blood mononuclear cells, taken after pregnancy. Source of these receptors: a female donor in good health, enrolled as a control in a pregnancy study. The CDR3 runs from the conserved cysteine through the conserved F or W. The order of the fields is V gene, clone size, J gene, D gene, CDR3 DNA, CDR3 protein. D genes are given only for firm matches. Only part of the rows carry a size: once, few, many, or a class if the clone is expanded.

v_gene: TRBV11-1; abundance: -; j_gene: TRBJ2-1; d_gene: -; CDR3nt: TGTGCCAGCAGCCTTTACTCCGGGACACGACCCTACAATGAGCAGTTCTTC; CDR3aa: CASSLYSGTRPYNEQFF
v_gene: TRBV9; abundance: -; j_gene: TRBJ2-1; d_gene: -; CDR3nt: TGTGCCAGCAGCGTTAGAGCGAGGGTCACCTACAATGAGCAGTTCTTC; CDR3aa: CASSVRARVTYNEQFF
v_gene: TRBV6-5; abundance: -; j_gene: TRBJ1-1; d_gene: -; CDR3nt: TGTGCCAGCAGTCTATGGGGCCTTTTGAACACTGAAGCTTTCTTT; CDR3aa: CASSLWGLLNTEAFF
v_gene: TRBV14; abundance: -; j_gene: TRBJ2-7; d_gene: -; CDR3nt: TGTGCCAGCAGCCTAGGTAGCGGTCCCTCCTACGAGCAGTACTTC; CDR3aa: CASSLGSGPSYEQYF
v_gene: TRBV28; abundance: -; j_gene: TRBJ1-1; d_gene: TRBD1; CDR3nt: TGTGCCAGCAGTTCCCCAACGACAGGGATGAACACTGAAGCTTTCTTT; CDR3aa: CASSSPTTGMNTEAFF
v_gene: TRBV6-5; abundance: -; j_gene: TRBJ1-2; d_gene: TRBD1; CDR3nt: TGTGCCAGCAGTTGGCGCAGGGGGCTGGGCTATGGCTACACCTTC; CDR3aa: CASSWRRGLGYGYTF
v_gene: TRBV6-5; abundance: few; j_gene: TRBJ1-2; d_gene: TRBD1; CDR3nt: TGTGCCAGCAGTTCGACAGGGGGTAGGCATGGCTACACCTTC; CDR3aa: CASSSTGGRHGYTF
v_gene: TRBV19; abundance: once; j_gene: TRBJ1-5; d_gene: -; CDR3nt: TGTGCCAGTAGTATCGGGAATCAGCCCCAGCATTTT; CDR3aa: CASSIGNQPQHF
v_gene: TRBV7-2; abundance: -; j_gene: TRBJ1-5; d_gene: -; CDR3nt: TGTGCCAGCAGTCGAGACCGGGTTGAAGGTCAGCCCCAGCATTTT; CDR3aa: CASSRDRVEGQPQHF
v_gene: TRBV30; abundance: -; j_gene: TRBJ1-6; d_gene: -; CDR3nt: TGTGCCTGGAGTGGCGTCAGGGGCGATTCACCCCTCCACTTT; CDR3aa: CAWSGVRGDSPLHF
v_gene: TRBV4-3; abundance: medium-sized; j_gene: TRBJ2-3; d_gene: TRBD2; CDR3nt: TGCGCCAGCAGCCAAAACCCGACTAGCGGGGGGGCAGATACGCAGTATTTT; CDR3aa: CASSQNPTSGGADTQYF
v_gene: TRBV2; abundance: -; j_gene: TRBJ2-1; d_gene: TRBD2; CDR3nt: TGTGCCAGCAGTGAACTAGCGGGAGGGAAAAGGTACAATGAGCAGTTCTTC; CDR3aa: CASSELAGGKRYNEQFF
v_gene: TRBV9; abundance: once; j_gene: TRBJ1-4; d_gene: -; CDR3nt: TGTGCCAGCAGCTTTTCCGCCACGGCAACTAATGAAAAACTGTTTTTT; CDR3aa: CASSFSATATNEKLFF
v_gene: TRBV11-3; abundance: -; j_gene: TRBJ2-3; d_gene: -; CDR3nt: TGTGCCAGCAGCTTAACAGGGCCTGGTGCGCAGTATTTT; CDR3aa: CASSLTGPGAQYF
v_gene: TRBV7-3; abundance: -; j_gene: TRBJ2-5; d_gene: -; CDR3nt: TGTGCCAGCAGCTTAAGGGGGCCGAGCTCCCCAGAGACCCAGTACTTC; CDR3aa: CASSLRGPSSPETQYF
v_gene: TRBV9; abundance: -; j_gene: TRBJ2-1; d_gene: -; CDR3nt: TGTGCCAGCAGCCCAGCAAGACTCAATGAGCAGTTCTTC; CDR3aa: CASSPARLNEQFF
v_gene: TRBV19; abundance: -; j_gene: TRBJ1-1; d_gene: TRBD1; CDR3nt: TGTGCCAGTGGCTGGGGGACAGGGGTTCGGATGAACACTGAAGCTTTCTTT; CDR3aa: CASGWGTGVRMNTEAFF
v_gene: TRBV4-2; abundance: -; j_gene: TRBJ2-3; d_gene: TRBD2; CDR3nt: TGTGCCAGCAGCCACGGGACTAGCGGGGGGTCTTCAAATACGCAGTATTTT; CDR3aa: CASSHGTSGGSSNTQYF
v_gene: TRBV25-1; abundance: -; j_gene: TRBJ1-1; d_gene: -; CDR3nt: TGTGCCAGCAGCAATACAGGACGGCGGACTGAAGCTTTCTTT; CDR3aa: CASSNTGRRTEAFF
v_gene: TRBV4-2; abundance: -; j_gene: TRBJ2-4; d_gene: TRBD2; CDR3nt: TGTGCCAGCAGCCCTGTAACTAGCGGGAGGAAGACCAAAAACATTCAGTACTTC; CDR3aa: CASSPVTSGRKTKNIQYF
v_gene: TRBV5-8; abundance: -; j_gene: TRBJ1-6; d_gene: -; CDR3nt: TGTGCCAGCAGCTTCAGCTCCTATAATTCACCCCTCCACTTT; CDR3aa: CASSFSSYNSPLHF
v_gene: TRBV2; abundance: -; j_gene: TRBJ2-6; d_gene: -; CDR3nt: TGTGCCAGCAGTGAACGAGAGCTCTCTGGGGCCAACGTCCTGACTTTC; CDR3aa: CASSERELSGANVLTF
v_gene: TRBV6-5; abundance: -; j_gene: TRBJ2-5; d_gene: TRBD1; CDR3nt: TGTGCCAGCAGTTATTCCCGGACAGGTGGAGGCGAGACCCAGTACTTC; CDR3aa: CASSYSRTGGGETQYF
v_gene: TRBV19; abundance: -; j_gene: TRBJ2-1; d_gene: TRBD2; CDR3nt: TGTGCCAGTAGTATAGCGCGACTAGCGGGAGAGAGCTCCTACAATGAGCAGTTCTTC; CDR3aa: CASSIARLAGESSYNEQFF
v_gene: TRBV7-9; abundance: -; j_gene: TRBJ2-1; d_gene: TRBD2; CDR3nt: TGTGCCAGCAGCCCCCTCCCGCGGGGGGCAAATGAGCAGTTCTTC; CDR3aa: CASSPLPRGANEQFF
v_gene: TRBV11-3; abundance: -; j_gene: TRBJ2-7; d_gene: TRBD1; CDR3nt: TGTGCCAGCAGCCCCGGACAGGGATCCTCCTACGAGCAGTACTTC; CDR3aa: CASSPGQGSSYEQYF
v_gene: TRBV27; abundance: -; j_gene: TRBJ1-6; d_gene: -; CDR3nt: TGTGCCACGGGTAGCACCTTTCCGGGACTCAGGAGCTCCTATAATTCACCCCTCCACTTT; CDR3aa: CATGSTFPGLRSSYNSPLHF
v_gene: TRBV11-2; abundance: -; j_gene: TRBJ2-5; d_gene: TRBD2; CDR3nt: TGTGCCAGCAGCCTACGACTAGCGGGCCAAGAGACCCAGTACTTC; CDR3aa: CASSLRLAGQETQYF
v_gene: TRBV7-7; abundance: -; j_gene: TRBJ2-2; d_gene: TRBD1; CDR3nt: TGTGCCAGCAGCTTGGCGACAGGGGGCGTCGGCGGGGAGCTGTTTTTT; CDR3aa: CASSLATGGVGGELFF
v_gene: TRBV10-2; abundance: -; j_gene: TRBJ1-1; d_gene: -; CDR3nt: TGCGCCAGCAGGGGGAGGGAAGCTTTCTTT; CDR3aa: CASRGREAFF
v_gene: TRBV15; abundance: -; j_gene: TRBJ2-1; d_gene: -; CDR3nt: TGTGCCACCAGCGATCGGGTAACCTACAATGAGCAGTTCTTC; CDR3aa: CATSDRVTYNEQFF
v_gene: TRBV6-1; abundance: -; j_gene: TRBJ2-3; d_gene: TRBD2; CDR3nt: TGTGCCAGCAGTGAGAGCGGGAGAGCAGATACGCAGTATTTT; CDR3aa: CASSESGRADTQYF
v_gene: TRBV5-6; abundance: -; j_gene: TRBJ2-2; d_gene: TRBD1; CDR3nt: TGTGCCAGCAGCCGGACAGGGGTGAACACCGGGGAGCTGTTTTTT; CDR3aa: CASSRTGVNTGELFF
v_gene: TRBV5-1; abundance: -; j_gene: TRBJ1-6; d_gene: -; CDR3nt: TGCGCCAGCAGCCGCCGGGAGAAGGGTTCACCCCTCCACTTT; CDR3aa: CASSRREKGSPLHF
v_gene: TRBV5-6; abundance: -; j_gene: TRBJ1-4; d_gene: TRBD1; CDR3nt: TGTGCCAGCAGCTTCGGACAGGGGGCAATGTGGACTAATGAAAAACTGTTTTTT; CDR3aa: CASSFGQGAMWTNEKLFF
v_gene: TRBV6-6; abundance: -; j_gene: TRBJ2-4; d_gene: -; CDR3nt: TGTGCCAGCAGTCACCAGACAGGATTCCAGGGCATTCAGTACTTC; CDR3aa: CASSHQTGFQGIQYF
v_gene: TRBV10-2; abundance: -; j_gene: TRBJ2-3; d_gene: -; CDR3nt: TGCGCCAGCAGTGATTCAAGAGCCACAGATACGCAGTATTTT; CDR3aa: CASSDSRATDTQYF
v_gene: TRBV14; abundance: -; j_gene: TRBJ1-2; d_gene: -; CDR3nt: TGTGCCAGCAGCCAAGATTACAGGGCCTATGGCTACACCTTC; CDR3aa: CASSQDYRAYGYTF
v_gene: TRBV29-1; abundance: -; j_gene: TRBJ2-7; d_gene: -; CDR3nt: TGCAGCGTTGGGGGAGGTCACTCCTACGAGCAGTACTTC; CDR3aa: CSVGGGHSYEQYF
v_gene: TRBV6-6; abundance: -; j_gene: TRBJ2-1; d_gene: TRBD1; CDR3nt: TGTGCCAGCAATGACAGGGGTGGGGACAATGAGCAGTTCTTC; CDR3aa: CASNDRGGDNEQFF
v_gene: TRBV2; abundance: -; j_gene: TRBJ2-2; d_gene: TRBD2; CDR3nt: TGTGCCAGCAGCGCACTAGCGGGGGGCGGGACCGGGGAGCTGTTTTTT; CDR3aa: CASSALAGGGTGELFF
v_gene: TRBV19; abundance: -; j_gene: TRBJ2-3; d_gene: TRBD2; CDR3nt: TGTGCCAGTAGTTTCAGACTAGCGGGGGGACTCACAGATACGCAGTATTTT; CDR3aa: CASSFRLAGGLTDTQYF
v_gene: TRBV11-3; abundance: once; j_gene: TRBJ1-5; d_gene: -; CDR3nt: TGTGCCAGCAGCTTAGGGCGGCTAAGCAATCAGCCCCAGCATTTT; CDR3aa: CASSLGRLSNQPQHF